The 28 T cell receptor beta chains reported below all come from one sample, sequenced in a study of OX40 agonist ivuxolimab in advanced cancers. Produced via immunoSEQ multiplex PCR; TCRdb's table is partial and in-frame only. The data contain some 42,000 clones, roughly nine tenths of them singletons. Sequenced here: CD4+ or CD8+ T cells sorted from blood, sampled in a trial of the OX40 agonist ivuxolimab. The receptor source for this set is an adult with an advanced solid tumor such as melanoma, head and neck, liver or kidney cancer.

V and J are TRBV18 and TRBJ1-2; 8 positions agree with TRBD1. V shed 3 bases, J shed 4 bases, and the junction held 4 bases outside the gene matches. Germline V gene data show CDR1 as KGHSH and CDR2 as LQKENI. This CDR3 region has 14 residues. CDR3 protein: CASSPADRVYGYTF. CDR3 in DNA: TGTGCCAGCTCACCGGCGGACAGGGTCTATGGCTACACCTTC.

The chain has TRBV2 and TRBJ1-2; no reliable D call. The CDR3 is made up of 13 amino acids. Germline assignment: CDR1 SNHLY and CDR2 FYNNEI. With 10 bases removed from V and 1 base from J, the gap between germline ends came to 13 bases. This CDR3 reads CATPGRFNYGYTF. CDR3 DNA sequence: TGTGCCACCCCCGGACGATTTAACTATGGCTACACCTTC.

This clone was counted between two and nine times. The chain is built from TRBV12-5 and TRBJ1-5; D remains ambiguous. The length of the CDR3 is 15 residues. Trimming took 3 bases from V and 4 from J, leaving 13 bases between them. Germline V gives CDR1 LGHNT, CDR2 FRNRAP. CDR3 amino acids: CASGLGQVGNQPQHF. CDR3 nucleotide sequence: TGTGCTAGTGGTTTAGGGCAGGTGGGGAATCAGCCCCAGCATTTT. The whole variable domain, filled in from reference TRBV12-5 and TRBJ1-5, reads DARVTQTPRHKVTEMGQEVTMRCQPILGHNTVFWYRQTMMQGLELLAYFRNRAPLDDSGMPKDRFSAEMPDATLATLKIQPSEPRDSAVYFCASGLGQVGNQPQHFGDGTRLSIL.

The chain uses TRBV18 and TRBJ2-2; no clear D. Trimming removed 6 bases from V and 1 base from J, with 12 bases in between. Germline CDR1 KGHSH, CDR2 LQKENI. The CDR3 has 15 residues. The CDR3 DNA sequence: TGTGCCAGCTCCCTGGAACAGATGAACACCGGGGAGCTGTTTTTT. As protein: CASSLEQMNTGELFF. Based on the CDR3 plus reference TRBV18 and TRBJ2-2, the full variable domain is NAGVMQNPRHLVRRRGQEARLRCSPMKGHSHVYWYRQLPEEGLKFMVYLQKENIIDESGMPKERFSAEFPKEGPSILRIQQVVRGDSAAYFCASSLEQMNTGELFFGEGSRLTVL.

V is TRBV6-1 and J is TRBJ1-1, with D perhaps TRBD1 (6 bases). In germline, CDR1 is MNHNS, CDR2 SASEGT. V dropped 8 bases and J dropped 0 bases, with 16 bases sitting between them. This CDR3 contains 15 residues. The CDR3 DNA reads as TGTGCCAGCCCTGACAGGCCAACCTTGAACACTGAAGCTTTCTTT. It is translated as CASPDRPTLNTEAFF.

The chain joins TRBV6-4 to TRBJ2-2, with unresolved D. V shed 9 bases and J shed 3 bases, with 17 bases lying between them. Germline CDR1 and CDR2: MRHNA and SNTAGT. This CDR3 is built from 15 residues. The CDR3 protein is CASSPGHRDTGELFF. CDR3 in DNA: TGTGCCAGTTCCCCCGGGCATCGGGACACCGGGGAGCTGTTTTTT.

The genes are TRBV4-2 and TRBJ2-7; D might be TRBD2 (5 bases). Between the trimmed V and J ends, which lost 1 base and 6 bases, there was a span of 13 bases. The CDR3 has 14 amino acids. The V gene's germline CDR1 is LGHNA and CDR2 YNFKEQ. The CDR3 nucleotides are TGTGCCAGCAGCCAAGTTAGAGTGGACTCCGAGCAGTACTTC. It yields the protein CASSQVRVDSEQYF.

The chain employs TRBV10-3 and TRBJ2-2, with TRBD1 matching 8 bases. Trimming removed 5 bases from V and 1 base from J; junction bases left unmatched: 6. CDR1 is ENHRY and CDR2 is SYGVKD in the germline V gene. The CDR3 extends over 16 amino acids. The CDR3 protein is CAISSRTGWNTGELFF. CDR3 sequence (DNA): TGTGCCATCAGTAGCCGGACAGGGTGGAACACCGGGGAGCTGTTTTTT.

The V and J genes are TRBV23-1 and TRBJ2-7; D not resolved. TRBV23-1 is marked as an open reading frame, function uncertain. The V and J ends lost 3 bases and 2 bases respectively, with 8 bases between them. This CDR3 has 13 amino acids. CDR3 sequence (DNA): TGCGCCAGCAGTCACGGCGCTACCTACGAGCAGTACTTC. Translating it yields CASSHGATYEQYF.

The gene calls are TRBV29-1 and TRBJ2-2; no definite D call. With 5 bases removed from V and 0 bases from J, the gap between germline ends came to 4 bases. Per germline, CDR1 SQVTM and CDR2 ANQGSEA. The CDR3 loop spans 12 amino acids. CDR3 DNA sequence: TGCAGCGTTTGTACGAACACCGGGGAGCTGTTTTTT. Protein product: CSVCTNTGELFF.

The CDR3 DNA sequence: TGTGCCAGTAGTACCGCCGGGACTAGCGGCTACGAGCAGTACTTC. It yields the protein CASSTAGTSGYEQYF. The chain joins TRBV19 to TRBJ2-7, with TRBD2 identical over 11 bases. The CDR3 contains 15 residues. The junction had 5 bases not matched to a gene; V was cut back by 4 bases and J by 3 bases. Germline V lookup: CDR1 LNHDA, CDR2 SQIVND (reference sequence).

V gene TRBV28 combines with J gene TRBJ1-2; D gene ambiguous. The germline CDR1 and CDR2 sequences are MDHEN and SYDVKM. The CDR3 consists of 15 residues. V was clipped by 1 base and J by 2 bases, with 11 bases between them. The CDR3 DNA reads as TGTGCCAGCAGTTTATTAGGTAGAGTCAACTATGGCTACACCTTC. Protein product: CASSLLGRVNYGYTF.

V is TRBV6-1 and J is TRBJ2-3; no firm D call. The CDR3 is made up of 12 amino acids. V lost 5 bases to trimming and J lost 4 bases, with 7 bases between them. In germline, CDR1 is MNHNS, CDR2 SASEGT. CDR3 residues: CASSITSDTQYF. In DNA, the CDR3 is TGTGCCAGCAGTATTACATCAGATACGCAGTATTTT.

This chain uses TRBV4-3 with TRBJ1-2; perhaps TRBD1 as D (6 bases). The CDR3 totals 16 residues. Germline CDR1 is LGHNA and CDR2 is YSLEER. Trimming removed 0 bases from V and 4 bases from J, with 15 bases in between. The CDR3 spells CASSQDRGQPIYGYTF. CDR3 coding DNA: TGCGCCAGCAGCCAAGATCGGGGACAACCCATCTATGGCTACACCTTC.

The chain uses TRBV5-4 and TRBJ2-7, with 9 bases fitting TRBD1. J was trimmed by 2 bases and V by 5 bases; bases with no gene match: 8. CDR3 size: 15 residues. Germline-derived CDR1 and CDR2 are SGHNT and YYREEE (reference sequence). The CDR3 nucleotides are TGTGCCAGCAGTCCTGCCGGGACAGGGCCCTACGAGCAGTACTTC. Its protein product is CASSPAGTGPYEQYF.

The chain has TRBV6-6 and TRBJ1-1, with D possibly being TRBD1 (6 bases). The V and J ends lost 6 bases and 1 base respectively, with 9 bases between them. The CDR3 is 13 amino acids. Germline CDR1 is MNHNY and CDR2 is SVGAGI (reference sequence). The CDR3 DNA sequence: TGTGCCAGCAGCCAGGACAGGAACACTGAAGCTTTCTTT. Translated: CASSQDRNTEAFF.

The J gene is TRBJ2-5, the V gene TRBV4-2; TRBD2 matches at 8 bases. Germline V lookup: CDR1 LGHNA, CDR2 YNFKEQ. CDR3 length: 15 residues. V lost 1 base, J lost 1 base, and 2 bases stayed unmatched. The CDR3 sequence is CASSQAGGSQETQYF. CDR3 bases: TGTGCCAGCAGCCAAGCGGGGGGGTCCCAAGAGACCCAGTACTTC.

The V call is TRBV30, the J call TRBJ2-1; possible D gene TRBD2, 5 bases. Germline CDR1 is GTSNPN and CDR2 is SVGIG (reference sequence). Trimming shortened V by 0 bases and J by 9 bases, and 12 bases separated the two germline ends. This CDR3 contains 13 residues. CDR3 sequence reads: CAWSVRGFGEQFF. The CDR3 DNA reads TGTGCCTGGAGTGTACGGGGTTTCGGTGAGCAGTTCTTC. Supplemented by reference TRBV30 and TRBJ2-1, the full variable domain reads SQTIHQWPATLVQPVGSPLSLECTVEGTSNPNLYWYRQAAGRGLQLLFYSVGIGQISSEVPQNLSASRPQDRQFILSSKKLLLSDSGFYLCAWSVRGFGEQFFGPGTRLTVL.

CDR3 loop: CASRYDLTGAQETQYF. The CDR3 bases are TGTGCCAGCAGATATGACTTGACGGGGGCTCAAGAGACCCAGTACTTC. The J gene is TRBJ2-5, the V gene TRBV7-9; D may match TRBD1 or TRBD2 (6 bases each). CDR1 and CDR2 (germline): SEHNR, FQNEAQ (reference sequence). V lost 6 bases to trimming and J lost 2 bases, with 19 bases between them. The CDR3 loop spans 16 amino acids.

V gene TRBV9 combines with J gene TRBJ2-1; 11 positions agree with TRBD2. CDR1 is SGDLS and CDR2 is YYNGEE in the germline V gene. The ends lost 4 bases at V and 7 bases at J; junction bases unmatched: 19. CDR3 length: 19 amino acids. The CDR3 DNA reads as TGTGCCAGCAGCCCGCGGGGACAATTAGCGGGAGGGCCGGGAAATGAGCAGTTCTTC. Translated, it gives CASSPRGQLAGGPGNEQFF.

The V gene is TRBV10-3, the J gene TRBJ2-3; possibly TRBD1 or TRBD2 for D (5 bases each). The germline gives CDR1 ENHRY, CDR2 SYGVKD. Trimming left V 8 bases short and J 5 bases short, with 14 bases between. The CDR3 loop spans 13 amino acids. The CDR3 sequence: CAIGGPPEDTQYF. In DNA form, the CDR3 reads TGTGCCATCGGGGGACCCCCAGAAGATACGCAGTATTTT.

J is TRBJ2-7 and V is TRBV19, with 8 bases lining up with TRBD2. CDR1 and CDR2 (germline): LNHDA, SQIVND (reference sequence). J lost 4 bases, V lost 3 bases, and 8 bases had no gene match. CDR3 length equals 15 residues. The chain's CDR3 is CASSIGRGGEYEQYF. CDR3 sequence (DNA): TGTGCCAGTAGTATTGGACGGGGGGGCGAGTACGAGCAGTACTTC.

The chain uses TRBV19 and TRBJ2-5; D gene ambiguous. Between the trimmed V and J ends, which lost 3 bases and 3 bases, there was a span of 8 bases. The CDR3 is made up of 13 amino acids. Germline CDR1 LNHDA, CDR2 SQIVND (reference sequence). This chain's CDR3 is CASSIARKETQYF. For the CDR3, the DNA is TGTGCCAGTAGTATCGCAAGAAAAGAGACCCAGTACTTC.

Here the CDR3 reads CSDRGQGAGGYTF. CDR3 DNA sequence: TGCAGCGACCGGGGACAGGGGGCGGGTGGCTACACCTTC. The rearrangement uses TRBV29-1 and TRBJ1-2, with 12 bases lining up with TRBD1. Trimming cost V 7 bases and J 7 bases; bases outside gene matches: 7. CDR1 and CDR2 (germline): SQVTM, ANQGSEA. CDR3 length: 13 residues.

The chain couples TRBV19 to TRBJ2-2, with 7 positions matching TRBD2. Germline V lookup: CDR1 LNHDA, CDR2 SQIVND (reference sequence). This CDR3 has 11 residues. The trim removed 7 bases at V and 8 bases at J, leaving 1 base unmatched. CDR3 sequence reads: CASTGGGELFF. Here the CDR3 DNA reads TGTGCCAGTACGGGGGGTGGGGAGCTGTTTTTT. Full variable domain (remainder filled in from reference TRBV19 and TRBJ2-2): DGGITQSPKYLFRKEGQNVTLSCEQNLNHDAMYWYRQDPGQGLRLIYYSQIVNDFQKGDIAEGYSVSREKKESFPLTVTSAQKNPTAFYLCASTGGGELFFGEGSRLTVL.

This chain links TRBV5-4 with TRBJ1-1; D is undetermined. The CDR3 covers 14 residues. The V gene's germline CDR1 is SGHNT and CDR2 YYREEE (reference sequence). V dropped 6 bases and J dropped 0 bases, with 12 bases sitting between them. CDR3 DNA sequence: TGTGCCAGCACCTGGGAGCGGATGAACACTGAAGCTTTCTTT. Translating gives CASTWERMNTEAFF.

The chain employs TRBV9 and TRBJ2-1; TRBD2 agrees at 9 bases. V lost 3 bases, J lost 6 bases, and 13 bases stayed unmatched. The CDR3 covers 17 residues. CDR1 and CDR2 from the germline V gene are SGDLS and YYNGEE. This chain's CDR3 is CASSELPGLATTNEQFF. The CDR3 bases are TGTGCCAGCAGCGAACTCCCCGGACTAGCGACCACCAATGAGCAGTTCTTC. Using reference TRBV9 and TRBJ2-1 for the parts outside the CDR3, the full variable domain is DSGVTQTPKHLITATGQRVTLRCSPRSGDLSVYWYQQSLDQGLQFLIQYYNGEERAKGNILERFSAQQFPDLHSELNLSSLELGDSALYFCASSELPGLATTNEQFFGPGTRLTVL.

The chain joins TRBV30 to TRBJ2-7; a weak D match, TRBD1 (6 bases). The CDR3 spans 12 residues. Between the trimmed V and J ends, which lost 4 bases and 5 bases, there was a span of 12 bases. The germline gives CDR1 GTSNPN, CDR2 SVGIG (reference sequence). The CDR3 DNA follows: TGTGCCTGGACCCCGGGACATAACGAGCAGTACTTC. It specifies CAWTPGHNEQYF.